This TCR beta chain was profiled in a study of blood T cells in healthy people across ages. The V and J ends lost 0 bases and 12 bases respectively, with 11 bases between them. The CDR3 totals 11 residues. The V gene's germline CDR1 is SQVTM and CDR2 ANQGSEA. Study observations and caveats: Strong correlation was found linking TCR beta diversity to naive T cell percentage.

This clonotype was detected only a few times. Its antigen is as yet unknown. Sample-barcoded 5' priming and a J-beta primer mix drove a second PCR of about 7 to 12 cycles. TCRdb itself ran the 5' RACE reads through MiXCR, one entry per CDR3 protein. The repertoire holds around 820,000 distinct CDR3 sequences, with around a quarter as singletons. These same records also appear under a second study, on T cells of mothers and their children.

The V gene is TRBV29-1, the J gene TRBJ1-2; no clear D gene. The sample comprised blood. This clonotype was obtained from a boy under 18 in good health. CDR3 sequence reads: CSVEDVETHTF. In DNA form, the CDR3 reads TGCAGCGTTGAAGATGTGGAGACCCACACCTTC.